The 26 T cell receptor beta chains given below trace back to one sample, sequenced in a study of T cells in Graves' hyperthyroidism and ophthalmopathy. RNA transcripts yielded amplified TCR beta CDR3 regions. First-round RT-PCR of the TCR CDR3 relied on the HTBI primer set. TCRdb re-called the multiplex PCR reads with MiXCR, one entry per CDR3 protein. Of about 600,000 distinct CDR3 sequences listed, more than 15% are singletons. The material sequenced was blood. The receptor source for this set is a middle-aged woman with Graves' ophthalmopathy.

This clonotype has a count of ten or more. The CDR3 nucleotides are TGCGCCAGCAGCTTGTACCAGGGGCCCACAGATACGCAGTATTTT. The encoded protein is CASSLYQGPTDTQYF. This chain connects TRBV5-1 to TRBJ2-3; possibly TRBD1 for D (6 bases). Trimming pared 1 base from V and 2 bases from J, leaving 11 bases between. The CDR3 extends over 15 amino acids. From germline, CDR1 is SGHRS and CDR2 YFSETQ.

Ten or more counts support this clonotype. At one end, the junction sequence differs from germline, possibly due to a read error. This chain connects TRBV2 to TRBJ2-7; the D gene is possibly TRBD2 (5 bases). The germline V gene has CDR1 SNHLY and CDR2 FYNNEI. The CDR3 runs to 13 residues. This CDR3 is CASRDGDLYEQYF. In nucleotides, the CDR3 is TGTGCCAGCCGTGACGGGGATCTCTACGAGCAGTACTTC.

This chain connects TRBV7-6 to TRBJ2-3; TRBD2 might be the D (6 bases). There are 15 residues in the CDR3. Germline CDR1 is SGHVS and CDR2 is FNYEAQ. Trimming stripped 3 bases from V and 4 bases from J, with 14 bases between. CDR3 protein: CASSFRGGDSDTQYF. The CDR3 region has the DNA TGTGCCAGCAGCTTTAGGGGCGGGGACTCAGATACGCAGTATTTT.

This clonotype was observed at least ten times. The CDR3 loop is CATSDNMGEAFF. The CDR3 DNA reads as TGTGCCACCAGTGATAATATGGGTGAAGCTTTCTTT. This chain connects TRBV24-1 to TRBJ1-1; D not certain. V shed 3 bases and J shed 7 bases, with 8 bases lying between them. CDR3 length equals 12 residues. Germline lookup yields CDR1 KGHDR and CDR2 SFDVKD.

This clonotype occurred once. The CDR3 spells CASVPGTGKQETQYF. The DNA of the CDR3 is TGTGCCAGCGTCCCCGGGACAGGGAAACAAGAGACCCAGTACTTC. The chain carries TRBV2 and TRBJ2-5; 9 positions match TRBD1. The CDR3 sequence is 15 residues long. In germline, CDR1 is SNHLY, CDR2 FYNNEI. The V segment lost 8 bases and the J segment 2 bases; nucleotides outside the gene matches: 9.

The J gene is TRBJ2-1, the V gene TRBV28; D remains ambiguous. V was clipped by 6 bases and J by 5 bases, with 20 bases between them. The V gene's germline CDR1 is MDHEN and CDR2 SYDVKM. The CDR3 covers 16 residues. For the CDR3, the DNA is TGTGCCAGCAGCACCCCCGCAGCGTACTCTCACAATGAGCAGTTCTTC. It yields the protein CASSTPAAYSHNEQFF.

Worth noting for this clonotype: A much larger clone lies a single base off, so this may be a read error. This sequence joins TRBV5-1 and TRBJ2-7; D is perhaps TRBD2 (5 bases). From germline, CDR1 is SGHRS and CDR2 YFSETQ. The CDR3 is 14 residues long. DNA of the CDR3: TGCGCCAGCAGCCCTCCGGGATCCTCCTGCGAGCAGTACTTC. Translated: CASSPPGSSCEQYF.

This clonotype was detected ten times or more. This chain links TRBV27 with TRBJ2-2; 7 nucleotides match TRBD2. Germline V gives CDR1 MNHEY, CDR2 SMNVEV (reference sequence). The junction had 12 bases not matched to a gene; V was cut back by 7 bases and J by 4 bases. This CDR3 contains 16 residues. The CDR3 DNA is TGTGCCAGCAAAGGCGGGAGCGTCGGCGGCACCGGGGAGCTGTTTTTT. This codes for CASKGGSVGGTGELFF.

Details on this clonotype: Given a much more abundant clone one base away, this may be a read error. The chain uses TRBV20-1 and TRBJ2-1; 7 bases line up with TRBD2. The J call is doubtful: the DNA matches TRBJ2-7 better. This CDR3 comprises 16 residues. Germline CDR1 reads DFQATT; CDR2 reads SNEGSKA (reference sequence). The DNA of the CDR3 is TGCAGTGCTAGTATCCCGGTCCTAGCGGTCTACAATGAGCAGTACTTC. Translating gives CSASIPVLAVYNEQYF.

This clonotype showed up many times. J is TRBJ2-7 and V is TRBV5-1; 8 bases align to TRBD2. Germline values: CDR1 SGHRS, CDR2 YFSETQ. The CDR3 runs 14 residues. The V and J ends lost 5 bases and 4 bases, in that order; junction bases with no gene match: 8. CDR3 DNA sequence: TGCGCCAGCAGTTGGAGCGGGAGTTTTTACGAGCAGTACTTC. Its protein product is CASSWSGSFYEQYF.

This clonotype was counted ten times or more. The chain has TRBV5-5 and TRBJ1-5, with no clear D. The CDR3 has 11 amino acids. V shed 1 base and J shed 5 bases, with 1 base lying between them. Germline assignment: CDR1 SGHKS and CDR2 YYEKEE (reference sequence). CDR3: CASSLHQPQHF. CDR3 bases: TGTGCCAGCAGCTTGCATCAGCCCCAGCATTTT. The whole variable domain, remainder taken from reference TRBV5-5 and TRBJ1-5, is DAGVTQSPTHLIKTRGQQVTLRCSPISGHKSVSWYQQVLGQGPQFIFQYYEKEERGRGNFPDRFSARQFPNYSSELNVNALLLGDSALYLCASSLHQPQHFGDGTRLSIL.

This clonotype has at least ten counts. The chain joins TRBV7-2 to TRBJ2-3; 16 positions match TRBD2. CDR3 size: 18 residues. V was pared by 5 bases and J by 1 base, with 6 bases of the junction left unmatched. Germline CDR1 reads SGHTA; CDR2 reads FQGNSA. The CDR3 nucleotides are TGTGCCAGCAGCCTACCGGGACTAGCGGGGGGGCGCACAGATACGCAGTATTTT. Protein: CASSLPGLAGGRTDTQYF.

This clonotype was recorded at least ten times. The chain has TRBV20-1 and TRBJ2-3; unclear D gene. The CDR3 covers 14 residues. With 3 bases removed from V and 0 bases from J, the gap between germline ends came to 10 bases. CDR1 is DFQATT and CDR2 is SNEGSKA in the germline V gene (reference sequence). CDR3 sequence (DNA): TGCAGTGCTAGGGCGTACGCTAGCACAGATACGCAGTATTTT. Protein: CSARAYASTDTQYF.

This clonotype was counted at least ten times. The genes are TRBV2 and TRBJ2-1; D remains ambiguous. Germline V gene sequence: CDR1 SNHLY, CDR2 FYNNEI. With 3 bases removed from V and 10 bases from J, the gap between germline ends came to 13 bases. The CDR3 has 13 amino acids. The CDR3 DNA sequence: TGTGCCAGCAGTGATAGGGCGGCGAAAGAGCAGTTCTTC. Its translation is CASSDRAAKEQFF.

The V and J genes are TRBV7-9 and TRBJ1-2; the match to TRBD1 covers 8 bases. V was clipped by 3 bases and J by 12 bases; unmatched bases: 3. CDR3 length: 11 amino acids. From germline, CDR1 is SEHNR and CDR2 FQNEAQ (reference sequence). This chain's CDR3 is CASSLLQGDTF. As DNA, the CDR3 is TGTGCCAGCAGCTTGCTACAGGGGGACACCTTC.

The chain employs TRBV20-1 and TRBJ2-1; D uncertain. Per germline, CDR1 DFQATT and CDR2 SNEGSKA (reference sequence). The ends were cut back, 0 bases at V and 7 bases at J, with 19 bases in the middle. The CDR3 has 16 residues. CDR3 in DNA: TGCAGTGCTAGAGATCCTAACGGACCCTTGGGAAATGAGCAGTTCTTC. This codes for CSARDPNGPLGNEQFF.

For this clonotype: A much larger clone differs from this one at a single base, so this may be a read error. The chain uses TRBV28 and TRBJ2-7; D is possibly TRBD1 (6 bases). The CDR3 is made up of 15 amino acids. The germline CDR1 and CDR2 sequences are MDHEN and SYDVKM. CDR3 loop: CASNLWVGQSYEQYF. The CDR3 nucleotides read TGTGCCAGCAATTTATGGGTCGGACAGAGCTACGAGCAGTACTTC.

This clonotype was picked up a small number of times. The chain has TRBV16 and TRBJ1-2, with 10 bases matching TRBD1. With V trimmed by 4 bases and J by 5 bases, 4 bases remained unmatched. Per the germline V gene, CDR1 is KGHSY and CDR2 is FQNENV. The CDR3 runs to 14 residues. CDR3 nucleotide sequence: TGTGCCAGCAGCCGAATGGACAGGGGGTATGGCTACACCTTC. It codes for CASSRMDRGYGYTF.

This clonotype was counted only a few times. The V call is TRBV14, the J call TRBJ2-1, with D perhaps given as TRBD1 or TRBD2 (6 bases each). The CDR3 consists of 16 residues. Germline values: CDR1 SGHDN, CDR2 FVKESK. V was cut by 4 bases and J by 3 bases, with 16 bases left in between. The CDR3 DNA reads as TGTGCCAGCAGCCGGGGGCGGGAAGGGTTCTACAATGAGCAGTTCTTC. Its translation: CASSRGREGFYNEQFF. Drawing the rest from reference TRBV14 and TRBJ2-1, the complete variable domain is EAGVTQFPSHSVIEKGQTVTLRCDPISGHDNLYWYRRVMGKEIKFLLHFVKESKQDESGMPNNRFLAERTGGTYSTLKVQPAELEDSGVYFCASSRGREGFYNEQFFGPGTRLTVL.

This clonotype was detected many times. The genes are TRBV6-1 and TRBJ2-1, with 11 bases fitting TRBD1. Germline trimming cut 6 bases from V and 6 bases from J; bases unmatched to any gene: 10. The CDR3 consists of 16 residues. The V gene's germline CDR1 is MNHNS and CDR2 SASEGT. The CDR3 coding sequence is TGTGCCAGCAGGTCCGGGACAGGGGGGTGGGGCAATGAGCAGTTCTTC. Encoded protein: CASRSGTGGWGNEQFF.

Here the CDR3 reads CASSHHTSGNYNEQFF. CDR3 DNA sequence: TGTGCCAGCAGCCACCATACTAGCGGGAATTATAATGAGCAGTTCTTC. The chain carries TRBV6-1 and TRBJ2-1, with TRBD2 identical over 10 bases. CDR3 length: 16 amino acids. Germline V lookup: CDR1 MNHNS, CDR2 SASEGT. Trimming removed 6 bases from V and 7 bases from J; junction bases left unmatched: 12.

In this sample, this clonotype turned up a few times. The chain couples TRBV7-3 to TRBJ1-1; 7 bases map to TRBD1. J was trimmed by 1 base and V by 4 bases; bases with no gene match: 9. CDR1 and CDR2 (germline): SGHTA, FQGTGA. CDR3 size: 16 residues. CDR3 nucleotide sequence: TGTGCCAGCAGCTCGGGCCCAAGGACAGGGAACACTGAAGCTTTCTTT. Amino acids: CASSSGPRTGNTEAFF.

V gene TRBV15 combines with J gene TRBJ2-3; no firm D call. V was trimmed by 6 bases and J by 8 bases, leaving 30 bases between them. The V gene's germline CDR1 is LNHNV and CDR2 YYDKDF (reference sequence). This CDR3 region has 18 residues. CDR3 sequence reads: CATSFFGQITSTDGTQYF. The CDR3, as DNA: TGTGCCACCAGTTTCTTCGGGCAGATTACCTCCACAGATGGTACGCAGTATTTT.

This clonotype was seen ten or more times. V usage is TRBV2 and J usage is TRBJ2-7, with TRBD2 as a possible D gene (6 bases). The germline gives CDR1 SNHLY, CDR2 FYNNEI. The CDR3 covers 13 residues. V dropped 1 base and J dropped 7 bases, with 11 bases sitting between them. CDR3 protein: CASSEGEEGEQYF. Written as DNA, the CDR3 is TGTGCCAGCAGTGAAGGCGAGGAGGGGGAGCAGTACTTC.

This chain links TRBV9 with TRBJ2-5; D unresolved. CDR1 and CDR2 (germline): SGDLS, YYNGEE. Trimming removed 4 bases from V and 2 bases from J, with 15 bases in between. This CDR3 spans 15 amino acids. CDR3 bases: TGTGCCAGCAGCCCGCGAGGTGGGAAGCAAGAGACCCAGTACTTC. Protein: CASSPRGGKQETQYF.

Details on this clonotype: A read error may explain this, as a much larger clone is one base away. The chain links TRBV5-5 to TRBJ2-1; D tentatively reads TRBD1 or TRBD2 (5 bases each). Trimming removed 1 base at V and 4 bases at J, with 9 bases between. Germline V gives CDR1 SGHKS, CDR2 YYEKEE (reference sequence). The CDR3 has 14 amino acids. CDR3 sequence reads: CASSLTWGYNEQFF. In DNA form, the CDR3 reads TGTGCCAGCAGCTTGACATGGGGGTACAATGAGCAGTTCTTC.